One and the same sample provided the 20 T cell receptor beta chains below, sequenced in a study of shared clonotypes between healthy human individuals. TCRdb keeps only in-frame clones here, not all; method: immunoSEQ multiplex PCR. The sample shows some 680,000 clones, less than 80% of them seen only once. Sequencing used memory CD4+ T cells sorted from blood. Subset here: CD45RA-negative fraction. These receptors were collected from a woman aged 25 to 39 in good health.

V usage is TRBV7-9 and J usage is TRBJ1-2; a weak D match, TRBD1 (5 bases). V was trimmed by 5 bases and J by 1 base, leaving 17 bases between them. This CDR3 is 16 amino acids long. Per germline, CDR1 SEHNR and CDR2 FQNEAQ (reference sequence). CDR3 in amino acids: CASSPEGMTVNYGYTF. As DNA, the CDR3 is TGTGCCAGCAGCCCAGAGGGGATGACAGTTAACTATGGCTACACCTTC.

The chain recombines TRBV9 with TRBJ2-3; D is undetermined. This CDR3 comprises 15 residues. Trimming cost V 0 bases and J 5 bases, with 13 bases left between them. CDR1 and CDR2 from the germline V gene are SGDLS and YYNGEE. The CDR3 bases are TGTGCCAGCAGCGTAGTCGGGCCAAAAGGAGATACGCAGTATTTT. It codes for CASSVVGPKGDTQYF.

This CDR3 reads CASSFWDPTSYNEQFF. In DNA, the CDR3 is TGTGCCAGCAGCTTTTGGGACCCAACCTCCTACAATGAGCAGTTCTTC. The chain has TRBV5-8 and TRBJ2-1, with D tentatively TRBD1 or TRBD2 (5 bases each). The CDR3 length is 16 residues. V was clipped by 2 bases and J by 0 bases, with 12 bases between them. Germline V lookup: CDR1 SGHTS, CDR2 YDEGEE. The whole variable domain, filled in from reference TRBV5-8 and TRBJ2-1, reads EAGVTQSPTHLIKTRGQQATLRCSPISGHTSVYWYQQALGLGLQFLLWYDEGEERNRGNFPPRFSGRQFPNYSSELNVNALELEDSALYLCASSFWDPTSYNEQFFGPGTRLTVL.

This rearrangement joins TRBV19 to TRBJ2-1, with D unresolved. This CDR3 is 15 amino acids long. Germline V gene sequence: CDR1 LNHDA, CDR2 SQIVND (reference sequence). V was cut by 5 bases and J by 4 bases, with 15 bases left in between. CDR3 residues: CASSRNSPVYNEQFF. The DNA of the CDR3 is TGTGCCAGTAGTCGAAACAGTCCCGTATACAATGAGCAGTTCTTC. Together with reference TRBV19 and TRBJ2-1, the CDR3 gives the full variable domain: DGGITQSPKYLFRKEGQNVTLSCEQNLNHDAMYWYRQDPGQGLRLIYYSQIVNDFQKGDIAEGYSVSREKKESFPLTVTSAQKNPTAFYLCASSRNSPVYNEQFFGPGTRLTVL.

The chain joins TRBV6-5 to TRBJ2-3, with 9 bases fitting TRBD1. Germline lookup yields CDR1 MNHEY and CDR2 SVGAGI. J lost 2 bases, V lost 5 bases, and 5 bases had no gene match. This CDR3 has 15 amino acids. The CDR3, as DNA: TGTGCCAGCAGTAGGGGACAGGGCTTCACAGATACGCAGTATTTT. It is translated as CASSRGQGFTDTQYF.

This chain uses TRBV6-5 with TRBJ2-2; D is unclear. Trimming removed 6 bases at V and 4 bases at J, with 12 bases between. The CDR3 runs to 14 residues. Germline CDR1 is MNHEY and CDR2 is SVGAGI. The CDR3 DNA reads TGTGCCAGCAGGTTACGGAGCCTCACCGGGGAGCTGTTTTTT. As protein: CASRLRSLTGELFF.

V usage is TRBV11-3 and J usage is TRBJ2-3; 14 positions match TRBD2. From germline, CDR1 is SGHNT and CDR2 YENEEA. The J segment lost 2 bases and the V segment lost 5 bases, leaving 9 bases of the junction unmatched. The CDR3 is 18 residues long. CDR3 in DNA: TGTGCCAGCAGCCGCCCGGCGACTAGCGGGAGGGCCACAGATACGCAGTATTTT. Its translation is CASSRPATSGRATDTQYF. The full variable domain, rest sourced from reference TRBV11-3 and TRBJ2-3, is EAGVVQSPRYKIIEKKQPVAFWCNPISGHNTLYWYLQNLGQGPELLIRYENEEAVDDSQLPKDRFSAERLKGVDSTLKIQPAELGDSAVYLCASSRPATSGRATDTQYFGPGTRLTVL.

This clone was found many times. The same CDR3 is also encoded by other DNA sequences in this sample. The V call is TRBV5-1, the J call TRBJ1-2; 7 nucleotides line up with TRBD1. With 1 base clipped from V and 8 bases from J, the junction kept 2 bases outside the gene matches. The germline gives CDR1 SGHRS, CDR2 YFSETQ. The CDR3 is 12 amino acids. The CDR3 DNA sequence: TGCGCCAGCAGCTTGCAGGGGGAGGGCTACACCTTC. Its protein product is CASSLQGEGYTF. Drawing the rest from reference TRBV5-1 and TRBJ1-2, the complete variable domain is KAGVTQTPRYLIKTRGQQVTLSCSPISGHRSVSWYQQTPGQGLQFLFEYFSETQRNKGNFPGRFSGRQFSNSRSEMNVSTLELGDSALYLCASSLQGEGYTFGSGTRLTVV.

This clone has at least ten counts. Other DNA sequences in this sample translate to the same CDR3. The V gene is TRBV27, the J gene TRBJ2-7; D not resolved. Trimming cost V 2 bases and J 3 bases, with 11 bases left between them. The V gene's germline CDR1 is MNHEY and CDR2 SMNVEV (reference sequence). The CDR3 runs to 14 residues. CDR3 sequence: CASSLRAGYYEQYF. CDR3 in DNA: TGTGCCAGCAGTTTACGGGCAGGATACTACGAGCAGTACTTC.

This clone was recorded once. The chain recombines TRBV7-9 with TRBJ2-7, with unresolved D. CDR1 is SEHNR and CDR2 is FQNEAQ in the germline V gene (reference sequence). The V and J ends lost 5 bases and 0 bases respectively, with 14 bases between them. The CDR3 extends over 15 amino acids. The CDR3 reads CASSPEQFDSYEQYF. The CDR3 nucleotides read TGTGCCAGCAGCCCTGAGCAGTTTGACTCCTACGAGCAGTACTTC.

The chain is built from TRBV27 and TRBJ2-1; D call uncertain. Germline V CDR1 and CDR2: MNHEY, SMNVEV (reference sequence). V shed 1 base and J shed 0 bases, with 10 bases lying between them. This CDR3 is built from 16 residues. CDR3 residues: CASSLLPTSSYNEQFF. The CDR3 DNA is TGTGCCAGCAGTTTATTGCCCACAAGCTCCTACAATGAGCAGTTCTTC.

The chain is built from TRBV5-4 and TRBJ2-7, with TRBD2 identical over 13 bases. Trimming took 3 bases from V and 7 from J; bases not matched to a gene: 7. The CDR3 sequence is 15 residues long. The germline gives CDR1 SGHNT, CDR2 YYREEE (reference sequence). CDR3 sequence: CASSSGTSGMGEQYF. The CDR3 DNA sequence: TGTGCCAGCAGCTCCGGGACTAGCGGGATGGGGGAGCAGTACTTC.

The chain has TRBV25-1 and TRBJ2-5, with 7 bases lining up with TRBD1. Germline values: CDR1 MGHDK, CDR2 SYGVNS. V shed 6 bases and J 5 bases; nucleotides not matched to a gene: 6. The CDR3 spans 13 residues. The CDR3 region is CASRDRILETQYF. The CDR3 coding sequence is TGTGCCAGCAGGGACAGGATTTTGGAGACCCAGTACTTC.

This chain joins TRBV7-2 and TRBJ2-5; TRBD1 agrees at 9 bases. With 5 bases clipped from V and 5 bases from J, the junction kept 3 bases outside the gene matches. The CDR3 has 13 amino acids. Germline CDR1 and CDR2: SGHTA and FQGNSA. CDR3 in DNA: TGTGCCAGCAGCCCAGGACAGGGGGAGACCCAGTACTTC. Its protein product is CASSPGQGETQYF.

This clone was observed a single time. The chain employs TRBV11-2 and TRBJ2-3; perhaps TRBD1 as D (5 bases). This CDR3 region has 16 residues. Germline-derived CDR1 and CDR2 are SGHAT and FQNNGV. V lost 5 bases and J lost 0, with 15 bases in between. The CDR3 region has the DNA TGTGCCAGCAGCCCGATGGCAGGGATCAGCACAGATACGCAGTATTTT. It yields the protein CASSPMAGISTDTQYF.

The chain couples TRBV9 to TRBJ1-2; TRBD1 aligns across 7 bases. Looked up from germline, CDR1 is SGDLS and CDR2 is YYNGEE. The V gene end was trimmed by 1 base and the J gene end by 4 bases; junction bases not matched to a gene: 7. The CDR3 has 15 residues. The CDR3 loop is CASSVSTGNSYGYTF. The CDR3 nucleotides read TGTGCCAGCAGCGTATCGACAGGGAACTCCTATGGCTACACCTTC. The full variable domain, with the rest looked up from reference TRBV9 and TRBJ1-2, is DSGVTQTPKHLITATGQRVTLRCSPRSGDLSVYWYQQSLDQGLQFLIQYYNGEERAKGNILERFSAQQFPDLHSELNLSSLELGDSALYFCASSVSTGNSYGYTFGSGTRLTVV.

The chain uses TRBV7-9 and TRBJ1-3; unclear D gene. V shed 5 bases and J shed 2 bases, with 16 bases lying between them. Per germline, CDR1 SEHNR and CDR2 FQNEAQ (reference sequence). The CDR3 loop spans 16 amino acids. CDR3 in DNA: TGTGCCAGCAGCCAGGTCGGGGAGCCGGCTGGAAACACCATATATTTT. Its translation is CASSQVGEPAGNTIYF. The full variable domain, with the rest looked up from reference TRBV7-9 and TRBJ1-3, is DTGVSQNPRHKITKRGQNVTFRCDPISEHNRLYWYRQTLGQGPEFLTYFQNEAQLEKSRLLSDRFSAERPKGSFSTLEIQRTEQGDSAMYLCASSQVGEPAGNTIYFGEGSWLTVV.

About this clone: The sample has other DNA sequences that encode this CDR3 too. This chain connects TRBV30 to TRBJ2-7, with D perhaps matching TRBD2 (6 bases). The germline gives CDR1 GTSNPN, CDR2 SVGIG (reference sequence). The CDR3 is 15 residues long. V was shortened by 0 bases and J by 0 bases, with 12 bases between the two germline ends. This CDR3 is CAWSVPASDSYEQYF. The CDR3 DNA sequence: TGTGCCTGGAGTGTACCGGCTAGCGACTCCTACGAGCAGTACTTC.

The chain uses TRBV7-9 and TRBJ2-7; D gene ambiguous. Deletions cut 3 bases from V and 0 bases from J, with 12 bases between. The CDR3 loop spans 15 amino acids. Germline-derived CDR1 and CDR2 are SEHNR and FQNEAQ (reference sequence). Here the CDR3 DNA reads TGTGCCAGCAGCTTCTCAGCGCCTAGCTCCTACGAGCAGTACTTC. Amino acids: CASSFSAPSSYEQYF.

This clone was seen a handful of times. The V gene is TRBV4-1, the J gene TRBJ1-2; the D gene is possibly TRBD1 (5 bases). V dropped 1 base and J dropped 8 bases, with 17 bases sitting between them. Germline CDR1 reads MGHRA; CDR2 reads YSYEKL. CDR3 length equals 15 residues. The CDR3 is CASSQARGASGGYTF. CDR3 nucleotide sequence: TGCGCCAGCAGCCAAGCGAGGGGCGCATCTGGCGGCTACACCTTC.